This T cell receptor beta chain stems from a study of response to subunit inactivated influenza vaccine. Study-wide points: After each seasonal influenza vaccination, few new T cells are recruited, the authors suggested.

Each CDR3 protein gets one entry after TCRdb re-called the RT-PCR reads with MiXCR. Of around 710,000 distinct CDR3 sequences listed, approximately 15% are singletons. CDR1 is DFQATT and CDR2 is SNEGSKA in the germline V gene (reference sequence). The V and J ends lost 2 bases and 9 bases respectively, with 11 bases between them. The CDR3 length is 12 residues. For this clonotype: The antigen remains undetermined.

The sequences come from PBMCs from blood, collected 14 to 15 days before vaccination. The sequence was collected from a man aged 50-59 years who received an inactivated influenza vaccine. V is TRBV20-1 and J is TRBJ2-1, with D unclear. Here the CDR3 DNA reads TGCAGTGCTAGACCCCATTTGGGTGAGCAGTTCTTC. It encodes CSARPHLGEQFF.